The 12 T cell receptor beta chains given below trace back to one sample, sequenced in a study of T cells in Graves' hyperthyroidism and ophthalmopathy. RNA transcripts provided the source from which TCR beta CDR3 regions were amplified. First-round RT-PCR of the TCR CDR3 relied on the HTBI primer set. TCRdb fed the multiplex PCR reads into MiXCR, producing one record per CDR3 protein. This sample has about 690,000 distinct CDR3 sequences, with about 18% found just once. The sequenced material came from blood. These receptors were collected from a man aged 45 to 65 with Graves' hyperthyroidism.

This clonotype showed up many times. The V and J genes are TRBV19 and TRBJ1-1; D is unresolved. CDR1 LNHDA and CDR2 SQIVND come from the germline V gene (reference sequence). CDR3 length equals 13 residues. V lost 1 base and J lost 1, with 4 bases in between. The CDR3: CASSIAANTEAFF. The CDR3, as DNA: TGTGCCAGTAGTATAGCGGCGAACACTGAAGCTTTCTTT. Drawing the rest from reference TRBV19 and TRBJ1-1, the complete variable domain is DGGITQSPKYLFRKEGQNVTLSCEQNLNHDAMYWYRQDPGQGLRLIYYSQIVNDFQKGDIAEGYSVSREKKESFPLTVTSAQKNPTAFYLCASSIAANTEAFFGQGTRLTVV.

The sample holds many counts of this clonotype. The CDR3 nucleotides read TGTGCCACCAGCAGAGATGTAGGGGCAGGTAATGCCCAAGAGACCCAGTACTTC. Translating it yields CATSRDVGAGNAQETQYF. The rearrangement uses TRBV15 and TRBJ2-5, with D perhaps matching TRBD1 (5 bases). The V and J ends lost 0 bases and 1 base respectively, with 18 bases between them. The CDR3 sequence is 18 residues long. From germline, CDR1 is LNHNV and CDR2 YYDKDF (reference sequence).

Points on this clonotype: This may arise from a read error, as a much more abundant clone is one base away. V is TRBV20-1 and J is TRBJ2-5, with a weak D call TRBD2 (5 bases). The CDR3 contains 15 residues. Per the germline V gene, CDR1 is DFQATT and CDR2 is SNEGSKA (reference sequence). With 3 bases removed from V and 4 bases from J, the gap between germline ends came to 18 bases. CDR3 in amino acids: CSASPSTGSLETQYF. The CDR3 DNA reads TGCAGTGCTAGCCCAAGTACGGGATCCCTAGAGACCCAGTACTTC.

In this sample, this clonotype turned up many times. The chain links TRBV2 to TRBJ2-4, with TRBD2 identical over 12 bases. V gave up 6 bases and J gave up 9 bases; unmatched junction bases: 9. The CDR3 runs to 15 residues. The germline CDR1 and CDR2 sequences are SNHLY and FYNNEI. CDR3 protein: CASSRLAGESIIQYF. As DNA, the CDR3 is TGTGCCAGCAGCAGACTAGCGGGAGAGAGTATCATTCAGTACTTC.

The J gene is TRBJ2-3, the V gene TRBV7-9, with 8 bases matching TRBD2. The CDR3 totals 15 residues. CDR1 is SEHNR and CDR2 is FQNEAQ in the germline V gene (reference sequence). V gave up 2 bases and J gave up 3 bases; unmatched junction bases: 4. The DNA of the CDR3 is TGTGCCAGCAGCTTAAATAGCGGGATTACAGATACGCAGTATTTT. Protein sequence: CASSLNSGITDTQYF.

This clonotype was seen only a few times. The CDR3 nucleotides read TGTGCCAGCAGCCAAGATAACGGGAAGGGGGGCAATGAGCAGTTCTTC. It yields the protein CASSQDNGKGGNEQFF. This sequence joins TRBV3-1 and TRBJ2-1; perhaps D is TRBD1 or TRBD2 (6 bases each). The CDR3 has 16 amino acids. The germline V gene encodes CDR1 LGHDT and CDR2 YNNKEL (reference sequence). V was cut by 0 bases and J by 6 bases, with 15 bases left in between.

V usage is TRBV20-1 and J usage is TRBJ2-1, with D perhaps matching TRBD1 (5 bases). Germline CDR1 DFQATT, CDR2 SNEGSKA (reference sequence). The V gene lost 4 bases and the J gene lost 5 bases, with 9 bases spanning the gap. The CDR3 has 12 residues. CDR3 in amino acids: CSAKGLDNEQFF. The CDR3 bases are TGCAGTGCTAAGGGGCTGGACAATGAGCAGTTCTTC.

The CDR3 here is CASSLPQGLAGTDTQYF. CDR3 nucleotide sequence: TGTGCCAGCAGTTTACCCCAGGGACTAGCGGGCACAGATACGCAGTATTTT. J is TRBJ2-3 and V is TRBV28; 11 bases map to TRBD2. CDR3 size: 17 residues. The germline V gene encodes CDR1 MDHEN and CDR2 SYDVKM. The trim removed 2 bases at V and 1 base at J, leaving 5 bases unmatched.

This clonotype was recorded many times. The chain recombines TRBV12-3 or TRBV12-4 with TRBJ2-3; 7 positions agree with TRBD1. This CDR3 is 17 amino acids long. With 1 base clipped from V and 2 bases from J, the junction kept 9 bases outside the gene matches. CDR3 residues: CASSLVGTALNTDTQYF. CDR3 nucleotides: TGTGCCAGCAGTTTAGTGGGGACAGCGTTAAACACAGATACGCAGTATTTT.

The J gene is TRBJ2-5, the V gene TRBV28; D unclear. This CDR3 has 14 residues. The V end was cut by 4 bases, the J end by 13 bases, with 22 bases between. Germline-derived CDR1 and CDR2 are MDHEN and SYDVKM. In DNA form, the CDR3 reads TGTGCCAGCAGTTCCGGAAAAGGCCCCAGTTATCCGTACTTC. It codes for CASSSGKGPSYPYF. The full variable domain, its missing parts supplied by reference TRBV28 and TRBJ2-5, is DVKVTQSSRYLVKRTGEKVFLECVQDMDHENMFWYRQDPGLGLRLIYFSYDVKMKEKGDIPEGYSVSREKKERFSLILESASTNQTSMYLCASSSGKGPSYPYFGPGTRLLVL.

This clonotype was seen more than once but under ten times. The gene calls are TRBV20-1 and TRBJ2-1; D remains ambiguous. The CDR3 is made up of 15 amino acids. Germline V gene sequence: CDR1 DFQATT, CDR2 SNEGSKA (reference sequence). V lost 6 bases and J 0 bases, leaving 15 bases between the germline ends. CDR3 sequence reads: CSALQPDLSYNEQFF. DNA of the CDR3: TGCAGTGCACTCCAGCCTGATCTCTCCTACAATGAGCAGTTCTTC.

Only a few counts were recorded for this clonotype. A read error may produce the germline difference seen at one junction end. The CDR3, as DNA: TGTGCCATCAGGGAGACTAGCGGGAGCTCCTACAACGAGCAGTTCTTC. It encodes CAIRETSGSSYNEQFF. This sequence joins TRBV10-3 and TRBJ2-1, with TRBD2 matching 12 bases. This CDR3 is built from 16 residues. Germline values: CDR1 ENHRY, CDR2 SYGVKD.